These 8 T cell receptor beta chains share one sample of origin, sequenced in a study of blood T cells in healthy people across ages. The second PCR ran roughly 7 to 12 cycles with a sample-barcoded 5' primer and J-beta primers. TCRdb independently ran MiXCR on the 5' RACE reads; one entry per CDR3 protein. The profile shows 800,000 to 950,000 distinct CDR3 sequences, 30% to 45% of them singletons. Sequenced input: blood. The receptors stem from a man younger than 35 in good health.

The chain links TRBV6-5 to TRBJ2-2; 11 bases fit TRBD1. CDR1 MNHEY and CDR2 SVGAGI come from the germline V gene. The trim removed 0 bases at V and 5 bases at J, leaving 2 bases unmatched. The CDR3 is 16 residues long. As DNA, the CDR3 is TGTGCCAGCAGTTACTCCGGGACAGGGGGAACCGGGGAGCTGTTTTTT. Encoded protein: CASSYSGTGGTGELFF.

This clonotype was counted many times. The chain carries TRBV12-3 or TRBV12-4 and TRBJ1-2; D is uncertain. There are 14 residues in the CDR3. V was shortened by 5 bases and J by 4 bases, with 14 bases between the two germline ends. CDR3 bases: TGTGCCAGCAGTCCGGACGGGGATGGCTATGGCTACACCTTC. The encoded protein is CASSPDGDGYGYTF.

Of note for this clonotype: It may be a read error: a sequence one base away is much more abundant. The chain couples TRBV29-1 to TRBJ2-1, with 9 nucleotides matching TRBD2. The CDR3 is made up of 14 amino acids. Germline CDR1 is SQVTM and CDR2 is ANQGSEA. The CDR3 DNA sequence: TGCAGCGTTGAGTTGCGGGGGGGCCAGAATGAGCGGTTCTTC. Protein product: CSVELRGGQNERFF.

The chain combines TRBV15 with TRBJ2-1, with 7 nucleotides matching TRBD1. CDR3 length: 13 amino acids. Losses at the gene ends were 7 bases for V and 14 bases for J; bases not matched to a gene: 14. Germline V gene lookup returns CDR1 LNHNV and CDR2 YYDKDF (reference sequence). The CDR3 nucleotides read TGTGCCACCACCCCCGGACCTGGACAGGAGGAGTTCTTC. It translates to CATTPGPGQEEFF.

The CDR3 DNA reads as TGTGCCAGCAGCCCCACTCCGGGACAGTGGGTTAATGAGCAGTTCTTC. As protein: CASSPTPGQWVNEQFF. The gene calls are TRBV7-9 and TRBJ2-1; 7 positions agree with TRBD1. After removal of 5 bases from V and 7 bases from J, the junction contained 14 bases not matched to a gene. The CDR3 spans 16 residues. Germline V gene sequence: CDR1 SEHNR, CDR2 FQNEAQ (reference sequence).

V is TRBV12-3 or TRBV12-4 and J is TRBJ1-6; D is unresolved. V lost 1 base and J 0 bases, leaving 10 bases between the germline ends. This CDR3 has 17 residues. CDR3 residues: CASSLDREGSYNSPLHF. The CDR3 DNA follows: TGTGCCAGCAGTTTAGATCGGGAAGGCTCCTATAATTCACCCCTCCACTTT.

This clonotype was observed a few times. The chain uses TRBV28 and TRBJ1-1, with no clear D. CDR1 is MDHEN and CDR2 is SYDVKM in the germline V gene. V was clipped by 4 bases and J by 1 base, with 7 bases between them. The CDR3 runs to 13 residues. The CDR3 loop reads CASSSPENTEAFF. The CDR3 DNA reads TGTGCCAGCAGTTCTCCAGAGAACACTGAAGCTTTCTTT.

On this clonotype itself: It may be a read error: a sequence one base away is much more abundant. The chain carries TRBV12-3 or TRBV12-4 and TRBJ2-6; unclear D gene. V was cut by 6 bases and J by 0 bases, with 9 bases left in between. This CDR3 has 15 residues. The CDR3 region has the DNA TGTGCCAGCAGGGTTCGGGTCTCTGGGGCCAACGTCCTGACTTTC. Translation gives CASRVRVSGANVLTF.